This TCR beta chain was sequenced in a study of cytomegalovirus exposure and HLA in healthy donors. The CDR3 is 21 amino acids. The V segment lost 0 bases and the J segment 4 bases; nucleotides outside the gene matches: 12. CDR1 and CDR2 from the germline V gene are SGDLS and YYNGEE. Researchers ran the PCR with 60 Vbeta and 13 Jbeta primers. Assay used: immunoSEQ multiplex PCR; TCRdb lists only in-frame clones, some missing. This table has around 180,000 clones, roughly 87% appearing once. This clone was seen a few times. What was sequenced was PBMCs. The chain is built from TRBV9 and TRBJ2-2; 16 positions agree with TRBD2. This TCR was recovered from a girl under three years old in good health and CMV-seronegative. CDR3 amino acids: CASSVAGGTSGRASITGELFF. In DNA, the CDR3 is TGTGCCAGCAGCGTAGCGGGGGGGACTAGCGGGAGGGCATCGATCACCGGGGAGCTGTTTTTT.